What follows are 10 T cell receptor beta chains derived from one specimen sequenced in a study of shared clonotypes between healthy human individuals. The naive CD8 fraction comprised CD45RO-negative cells positively selected for CCR7 and excluded terminally differentiated effector memory CD45RA+ cells. This table comes from immunoSEQ multiplex PCR, and its TCRdb copy is limited to in-frame clones, with some not included. Found here are roughly 2,000,000 clones, approximately 95% of them singletons; the top ten hold more than 0.9%. Sequencing input: naive CD8+ T cells sorted from blood. The receptors were gathered from a man between 18 and 35 years old in good health.

This chain joins TRBV5-6 and TRBJ1-2, with no clear D. Trimming cost V 2 bases and J 3 bases, with 14 bases left between them. CDR3 length equals 15 residues. In germline, CDR1 is SGHDT, CDR2 YYEEEE. CDR3 coding DNA: TGTGCCAGCAGCTTTGGGTTGGTACAATACTATGGCTACACCTTC. Translation gives CASSFGLVQYYGYTF.

The chain is built from TRBV13 and TRBJ2-3, with D perhaps TRBD2 (6 bases). Germline assignment: CDR1 PRHDT and CDR2 FYEKMQ (reference sequence). V was pared by 7 bases and J by 5 bases, with 19 bases between. The CDR3 contains 15 residues. CDR3 bases: TGTGCCAGCACCCGTCCGACAGAGGAGGGAGATACGCAGTATTTT. Residues: CASTRPTEEGDTQYF.

A single count supports this clone. The genes are TRBV4-1 and TRBJ1-1, with D possibly being TRBD1 (6 bases). V lost 4 bases to trimming and J lost 3 bases, with 15 bases between them. Germline CDR1 MGHRA, CDR2 YSYEKL. The CDR3 is made up of 15 amino acids. The CDR3 here is CASSLTGISDTEAFF. In nucleotides, the CDR3 is TGCGCCAGCAGCCTCACAGGGATTTCCGACACTGAAGCTTTCTTT.

Comment on this clone: The sample holds other DNA sequences that translate to the same CDR3. This chain connects TRBV6-5 to TRBJ2-2, with 11 nucleotides matching TRBD2. The germline gives CDR1 MNHEY, CDR2 SVGAGI. Unmatched junction bases numbered 1, after V lost 4 bases and J lost 6 bases. There are 14 residues in the CDR3. The CDR3 nucleotides read TGTGCCAGCAGTTTAGCGGGGGGGCCCGGGGAGCTGTTTTTT. The encoded protein is CASSLAGGPGELFF.

The chain combines TRBV28 with TRBJ1-2; 9 nucleotides line up with TRBD1. After removal of 4 bases from V and 8 bases from J, the junction contained 8 bases not matched to a gene. The CDR3 covers 14 residues. Germline V gene data show CDR1 as MDHEN and CDR2 as SYDVKM. This chain's CDR3 is CASSSHRGPLGYTF. In DNA, the CDR3 is TGTGCCAGCAGTTCTCACAGGGGGCCATTGGGCTACACCTTC.

The chain uses TRBV10-3 and TRBJ1-1; D might be TRBD1 (5 bases). Germline V gene sequence: CDR1 ENHRY, CDR2 SYGVKD. V dropped 8 bases and J dropped 1 base, with 8 bases sitting between them. The CDR3 runs 12 residues. CDR3 loop: CAIGAANTEAFF. The CDR3 nucleotides read TGTGCCATCGGGGCAGCGAACACTGAAGCTTTCTTT.

The CDR3 nucleotides are TGTGCCAGTAGTATAGGGGGTCTAGCGGGAGGCACGGAGCTGTTTTTT. Protein: CASSIGGLAGGTELFF. The chain has TRBV19 and TRBJ2-2; 11 bases fit TRBD2. CDR3 length equals 16 residues. CDR1 is LNHDA, CDR2 SQIVND, per germline (reference sequence). The junction had 8 bases not matched to a gene; V was cut back by 1 base and J by 10 bases.

The chain carries TRBV7-8 and TRBJ2-3; 9 bases are a match to TRBD1. In germline, CDR1 is SGHVS, CDR2 FQNEAQ. Unmatched junction bases numbered 8, after V lost 1 base and J lost 0 bases. This CDR3 region has 18 residues. CDR3 loop: CASSLEVGTGSSTDTQYF. The CDR3 coding sequence is TGTGCCAGCAGCTTAGAAGTGGGGACAGGGTCAAGCACAGATACGCAGTATTTT.

J is TRBJ1-5 and V is TRBV19; D possibly corresponds to TRBD1 (5 bases). V dropped 3 bases and J dropped 7 bases, with 13 bases sitting between them. The germline gives CDR1 LNHDA, CDR2 SQIVND (reference sequence). This CDR3 has 14 residues. Here the CDR3 reads CASSIGGIGQPQHF. The CDR3 nucleotides read TGTGCCAGTAGTATCGGGGGGATTGGCCAGCCCCAGCATTTT.

The chain recombines TRBV5-1 with TRBJ2-5, with D hard to call. The germline V gene has CDR1 SGHRS and CDR2 YFSETQ. The CDR3 runs to 13 residues. The V end was cut by 1 base, the J end by 3 bases, with 7 bases between. The CDR3 is CASSLFPEETQYF. The DNA for the CDR3 is TGCGCCAGCAGCTTGTTCCCCGAAGAGACCCAGTACTTC.